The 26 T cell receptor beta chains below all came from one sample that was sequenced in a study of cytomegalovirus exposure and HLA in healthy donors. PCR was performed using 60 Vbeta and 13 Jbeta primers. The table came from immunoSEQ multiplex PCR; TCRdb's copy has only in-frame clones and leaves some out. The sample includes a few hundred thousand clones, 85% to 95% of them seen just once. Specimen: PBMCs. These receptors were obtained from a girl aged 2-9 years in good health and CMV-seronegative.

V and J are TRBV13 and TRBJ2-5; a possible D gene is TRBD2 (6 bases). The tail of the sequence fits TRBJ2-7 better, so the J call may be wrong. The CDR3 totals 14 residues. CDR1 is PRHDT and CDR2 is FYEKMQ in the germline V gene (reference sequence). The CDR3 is CASSSRLVLDEQYF. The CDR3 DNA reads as TGTGCCAGCAGCTCCCGACTAGTTCTAGACGAGCAGTACTTC.

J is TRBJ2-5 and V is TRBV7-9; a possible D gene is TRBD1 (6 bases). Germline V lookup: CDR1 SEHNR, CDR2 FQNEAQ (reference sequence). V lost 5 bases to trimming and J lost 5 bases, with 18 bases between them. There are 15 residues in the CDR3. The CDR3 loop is CASSRAQGRHETQYF. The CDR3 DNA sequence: TGTGCCAGCAGCCGGGCCCAGGGGCGGCATGAGACCCAGTACTTC.

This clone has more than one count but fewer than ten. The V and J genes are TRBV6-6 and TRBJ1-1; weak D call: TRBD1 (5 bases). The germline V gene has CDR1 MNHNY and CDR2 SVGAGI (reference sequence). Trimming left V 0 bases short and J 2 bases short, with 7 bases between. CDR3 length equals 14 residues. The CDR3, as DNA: TGTGCCAGCAGTTACTCCGGGGGAAACACTGAAGCTTTCTTT. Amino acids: CASSYSGGNTEAFF.

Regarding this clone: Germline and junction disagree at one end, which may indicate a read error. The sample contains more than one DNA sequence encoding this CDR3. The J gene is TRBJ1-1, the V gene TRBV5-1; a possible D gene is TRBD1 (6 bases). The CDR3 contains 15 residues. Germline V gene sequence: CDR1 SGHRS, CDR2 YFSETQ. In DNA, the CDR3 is TGCGCCAGCAGCCTAACTCACAGGGATTGGACTGAAGCCTTCTTT. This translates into CASSLTHRDWTEAFF.

The CDR3 protein is CASSSRQGGVETQYF. As DNA, the CDR3 is TGTGCCAGCAGCTCAAGACAGGGTGGTGTCGAGACCCAGTACTTC. The J gene is TRBJ2-5, the V gene TRBV13; 7 nucleotides line up with TRBD1. V lost 4 bases, J lost 5 bases, and 10 bases stayed unmatched. The germline V gene has CDR1 PRHDT and CDR2 FYEKMQ (reference sequence). The CDR3 has 15 amino acids.

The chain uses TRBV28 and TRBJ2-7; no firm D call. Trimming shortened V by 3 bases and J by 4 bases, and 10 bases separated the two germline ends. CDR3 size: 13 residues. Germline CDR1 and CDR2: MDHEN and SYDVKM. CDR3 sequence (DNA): TGTGCCAGCAGTTTTTCTCTTTTATACGAGCAGTACTTC. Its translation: CASSFSLLYEQYF.

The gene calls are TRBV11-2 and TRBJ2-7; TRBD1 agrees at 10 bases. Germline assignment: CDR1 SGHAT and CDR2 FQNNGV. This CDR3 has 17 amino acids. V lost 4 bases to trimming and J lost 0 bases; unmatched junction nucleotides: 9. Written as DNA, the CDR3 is TGTGCCAGCAGCTCTCGACAGGGGGCTATTAGCTCCTACGAGCAGTACTTC. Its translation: CASSSRQGAISSYEQYF.

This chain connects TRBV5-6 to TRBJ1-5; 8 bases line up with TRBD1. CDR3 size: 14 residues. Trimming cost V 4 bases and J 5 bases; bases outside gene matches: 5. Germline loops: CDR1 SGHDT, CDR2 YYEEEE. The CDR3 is CASSVGTGYQPQHF. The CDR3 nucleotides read TGTGCCAGCAGCGTAGGGACAGGATATCAGCCCCAGCATTTT.

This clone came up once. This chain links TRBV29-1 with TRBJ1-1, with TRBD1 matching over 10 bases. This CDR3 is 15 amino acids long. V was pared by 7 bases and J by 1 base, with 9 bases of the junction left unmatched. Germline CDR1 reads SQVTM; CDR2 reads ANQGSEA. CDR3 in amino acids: CSGQGAKVWNTEAFF. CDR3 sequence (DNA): TGCAGCGGACAGGGGGCGAAGGTTTGGAACACTGAAGCTTTCTTT.

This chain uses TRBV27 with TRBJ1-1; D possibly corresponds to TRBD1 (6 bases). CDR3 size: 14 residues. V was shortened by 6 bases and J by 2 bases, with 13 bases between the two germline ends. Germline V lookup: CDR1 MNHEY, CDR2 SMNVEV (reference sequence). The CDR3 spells CASSKAGDNTEAFF. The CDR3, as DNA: TGTGCCAGCAGCAAAGCAGGGGATAACACTGAAGCTTTCTTT.

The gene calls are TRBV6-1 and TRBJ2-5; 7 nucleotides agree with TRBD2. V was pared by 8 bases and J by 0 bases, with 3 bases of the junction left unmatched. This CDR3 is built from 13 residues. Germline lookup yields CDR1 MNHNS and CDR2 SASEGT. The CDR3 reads CASGGVNQETQYF. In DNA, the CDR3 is TGTGCCAGCGGGGGGGTAAACCAAGAGACCCAGTACTTC.

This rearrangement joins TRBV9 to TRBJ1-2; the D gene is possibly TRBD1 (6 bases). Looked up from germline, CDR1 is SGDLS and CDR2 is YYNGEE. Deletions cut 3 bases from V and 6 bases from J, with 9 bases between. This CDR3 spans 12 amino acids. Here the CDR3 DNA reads TGTGCCAGCAGCGCCCCAGGGGATGGCTACACCTTC. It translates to CASSAPGDGYTF.

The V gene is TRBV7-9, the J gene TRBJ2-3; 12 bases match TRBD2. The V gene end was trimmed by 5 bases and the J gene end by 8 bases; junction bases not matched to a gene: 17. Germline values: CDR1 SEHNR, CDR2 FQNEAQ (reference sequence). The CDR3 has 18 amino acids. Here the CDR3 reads CASSPPSGRAPTSVTQYF. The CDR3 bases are TGTGCCAGCAGCCCACCTAGCGGGAGGGCCCCAACTTCAGTTACGCAGTATTTT.

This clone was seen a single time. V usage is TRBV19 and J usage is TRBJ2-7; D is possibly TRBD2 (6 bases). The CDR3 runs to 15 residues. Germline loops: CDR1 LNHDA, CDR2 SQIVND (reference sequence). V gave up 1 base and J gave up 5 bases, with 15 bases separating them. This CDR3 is CASSIGGLAMNEQYF. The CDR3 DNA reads TGTGCCAGTAGTATAGGCGGTCTAGCGATGAACGAGCAGTACTTC.

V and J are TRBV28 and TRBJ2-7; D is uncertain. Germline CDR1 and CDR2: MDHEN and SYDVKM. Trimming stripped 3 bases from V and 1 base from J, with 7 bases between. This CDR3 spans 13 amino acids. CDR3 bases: TGTGCCAGCAGTTTGTACATTTCCTACGAGCAGTACTTC. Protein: CASSLYISYEQYF.

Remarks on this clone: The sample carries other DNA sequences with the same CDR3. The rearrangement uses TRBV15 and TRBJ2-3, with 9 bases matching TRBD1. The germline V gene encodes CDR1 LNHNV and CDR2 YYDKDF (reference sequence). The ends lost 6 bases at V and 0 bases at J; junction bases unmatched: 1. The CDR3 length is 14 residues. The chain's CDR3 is CATSGQGSTDTQYF. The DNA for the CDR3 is TGTGCCACCAGTGGACAGGGGAGCACAGATACGCAGTATTTT.

CDR3 nucleotide sequence: TGTGCCAGCAGTTTACTCCGGACTAGCGGGACCACAGATACGCAGTATTTT. This translates into CASSLLRTSGTTDTQYF. The rearrangement joins TRBV28 to TRBJ2-3; 12 nucleotides align to TRBD2. This CDR3 is 17 amino acids long. Looked up from germline, CDR1 is MDHEN and CDR2 is SYDVKM. V trimming: 2 bases; J trimming: 2 bases; junction bases outside the gene matches: 5.

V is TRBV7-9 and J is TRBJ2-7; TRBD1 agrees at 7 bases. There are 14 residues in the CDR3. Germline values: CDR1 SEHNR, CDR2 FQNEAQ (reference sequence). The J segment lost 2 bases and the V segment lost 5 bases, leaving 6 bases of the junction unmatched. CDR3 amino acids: CASSLRDRPYEQYF. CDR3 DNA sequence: TGTGCCAGCAGCCTACGGGACAGACCCTACGAGCAGTACTTC.

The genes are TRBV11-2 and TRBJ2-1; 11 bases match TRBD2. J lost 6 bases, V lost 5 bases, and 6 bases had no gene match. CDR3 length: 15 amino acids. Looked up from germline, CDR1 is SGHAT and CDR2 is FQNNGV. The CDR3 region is CASSNSGRAFNEQFF. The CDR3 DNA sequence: TGTGCCAGCAGCAATAGCGGGAGGGCCTTCAATGAGCAGTTCTTC.

The CDR3 reads CASRDPGLAGVNEQFF. The CDR3 nucleotides read TGTGCCAGCAGAGACCCGGGACTAGCGGGAGTAAATGAGCAGTTCTTC. V is TRBV2 and J is TRBJ2-1, with 14 nucleotides matching TRBD2. Germline V gives CDR1 SNHLY, CDR2 FYNNEI. CDR3 length: 16 residues. V was pared by 6 bases and J by 7 bases, with 8 bases of the junction left unmatched.

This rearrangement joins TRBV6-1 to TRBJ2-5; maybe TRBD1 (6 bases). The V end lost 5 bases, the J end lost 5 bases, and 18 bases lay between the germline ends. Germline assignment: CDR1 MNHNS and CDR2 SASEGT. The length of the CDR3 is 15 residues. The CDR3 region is CASSLGGWESETQYF. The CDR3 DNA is TGTGCCAGCAGTCTAGGGGGTTGGGAGTCGGAGACCCAGTACTTC.

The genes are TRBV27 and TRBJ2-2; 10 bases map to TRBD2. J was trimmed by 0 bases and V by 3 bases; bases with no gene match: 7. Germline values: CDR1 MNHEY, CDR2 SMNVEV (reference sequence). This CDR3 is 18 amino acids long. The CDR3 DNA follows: TGTGCCAGCAGTTTGTTTCCTAGCGGGGGAGCGAACACCGGGGAGCTGTTTTTT. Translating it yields CASSLFPSGGANTGELFF.

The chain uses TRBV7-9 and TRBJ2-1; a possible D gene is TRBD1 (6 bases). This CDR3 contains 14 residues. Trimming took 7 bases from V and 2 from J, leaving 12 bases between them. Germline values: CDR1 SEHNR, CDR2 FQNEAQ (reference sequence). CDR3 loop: CASTPWGPYNEQFF. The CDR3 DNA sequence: TGTGCCAGCACCCCTTGGGGGCCCTACAATGAGCAGTTCTTC.

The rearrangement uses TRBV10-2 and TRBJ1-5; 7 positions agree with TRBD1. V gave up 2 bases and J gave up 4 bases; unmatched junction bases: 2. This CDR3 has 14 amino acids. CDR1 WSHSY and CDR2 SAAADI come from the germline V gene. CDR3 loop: CASSERTGNQPQHF. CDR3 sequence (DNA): TGCGCCAGCAGTGAGCGGACAGGAAATCAGCCCCAGCATTTT.

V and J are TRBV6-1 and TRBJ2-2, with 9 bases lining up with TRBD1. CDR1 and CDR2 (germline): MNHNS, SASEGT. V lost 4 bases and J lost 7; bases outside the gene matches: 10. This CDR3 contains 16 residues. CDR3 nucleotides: TGTGCCAGCAGTGCATTGTCCGGACAGGGGAGCGGGGAGCTGTTTTTT. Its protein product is CASSALSGQGSGELFF.

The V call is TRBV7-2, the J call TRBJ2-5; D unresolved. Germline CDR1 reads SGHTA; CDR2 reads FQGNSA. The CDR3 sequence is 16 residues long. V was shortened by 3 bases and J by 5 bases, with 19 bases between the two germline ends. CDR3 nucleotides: TGTGCCAGCAGCTTTCTACTTACTCCTACGAAGGAGACCCAGTACTTC. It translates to CASSFLLTPTKETQYF.